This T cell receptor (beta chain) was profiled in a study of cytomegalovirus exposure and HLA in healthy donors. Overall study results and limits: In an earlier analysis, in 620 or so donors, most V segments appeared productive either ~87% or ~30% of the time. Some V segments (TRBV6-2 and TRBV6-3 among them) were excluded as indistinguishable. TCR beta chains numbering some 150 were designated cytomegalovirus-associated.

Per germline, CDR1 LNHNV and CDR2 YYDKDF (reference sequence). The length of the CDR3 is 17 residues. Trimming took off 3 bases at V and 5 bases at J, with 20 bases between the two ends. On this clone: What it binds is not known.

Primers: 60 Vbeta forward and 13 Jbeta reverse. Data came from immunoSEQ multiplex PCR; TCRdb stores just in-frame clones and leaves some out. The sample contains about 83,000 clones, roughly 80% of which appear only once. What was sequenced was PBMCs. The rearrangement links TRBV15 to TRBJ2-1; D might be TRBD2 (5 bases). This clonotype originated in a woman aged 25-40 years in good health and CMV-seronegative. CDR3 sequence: CATSSPKFLGLHNEQFF. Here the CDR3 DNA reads TGTGCCACCAGCAGCCCTAAATTTCTCGGACTCCACAATGAGCAGTTCTTC.